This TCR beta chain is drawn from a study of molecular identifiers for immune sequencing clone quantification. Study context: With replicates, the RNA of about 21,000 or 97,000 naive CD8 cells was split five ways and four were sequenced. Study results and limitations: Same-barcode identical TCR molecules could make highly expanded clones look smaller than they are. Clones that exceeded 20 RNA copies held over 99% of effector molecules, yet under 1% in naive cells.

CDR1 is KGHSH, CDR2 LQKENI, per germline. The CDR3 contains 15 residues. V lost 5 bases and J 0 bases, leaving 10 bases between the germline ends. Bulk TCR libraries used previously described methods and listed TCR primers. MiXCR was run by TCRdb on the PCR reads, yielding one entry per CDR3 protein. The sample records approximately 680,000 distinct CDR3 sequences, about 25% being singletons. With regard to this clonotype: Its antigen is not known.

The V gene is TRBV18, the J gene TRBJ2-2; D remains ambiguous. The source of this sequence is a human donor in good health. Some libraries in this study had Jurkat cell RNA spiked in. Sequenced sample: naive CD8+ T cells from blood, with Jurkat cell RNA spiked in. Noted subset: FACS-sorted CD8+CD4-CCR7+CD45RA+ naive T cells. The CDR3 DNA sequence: TGTGCCAGCTCAGATACTACAACGAACACCGGGGAGCTGTTTTTT. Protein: CASSDTTTNTGELFF.